Below, 16 T cell receptor beta chains from the same sample are listed, as sequenced in a study of cytomegalovirus exposure and HLA in healthy donors. The PCR had 60 Vbeta and 13 Jbeta primers. Generated by immunoSEQ multiplex PCR, the TCRdb table keeps only in-frame clones and is missing some. Of around 110,000 clones in the sample, over 70% are singletons; the top ten hold around 3%. Material for sequencing was PBMCs. The source is a male donor in good health and CMV-seropositive.

In its sample, this clone was seen a few times. V is TRBV2 and J is TRBJ1-2; 8 bases fit TRBD1. The CDR3 consists of 15 residues. V was clipped by 1 base and J by 7 bases; unmatched bases: 8. From germline, CDR1 is SNHLY and CDR2 FYNNEI. The CDR3 DNA reads as TGTGCCAGCAGTGAAGAGGCGCGCACAGGGGGTGGCTACACCTTC. Residues: CASSEEARTGGGYTF.

J is TRBJ2-7 and V is TRBV4-1, with D perhaps matching TRBD1 (5 bases). V lost 1 base to trimming and J lost 4 bases, with 11 bases between them. Germline V gene lookup returns CDR1 MGHRA and CDR2 YSYEKL. The CDR3 totals 14 residues. Here the CDR3 reads CASSQAPRVYEQYF. CDR3 DNA: TGCGCCAGCAGCCAAGCCCCCAGGGTATACGAGCAGTACTTC.

CDR3 in amino acids: CASSPPGSSYEQYF. The CDR3 region has the DNA TGTGCCAGCTCACCACCGGGGAGCTCCTACGAGCAGTACTTC. This rearrangement joins TRBV18 to TRBJ2-7, with D possibly matching TRBD2 (5 bases). The V gene's germline CDR1 is KGHSH and CDR2 LQKENI. V gave up 0 bases and J gave up 0 bases, with 6 bases separating them. The CDR3 loop spans 14 amino acids.

The chain carries TRBV7-2 and TRBJ2-5; 11 nucleotides align to TRBD2. The V gene's germline CDR1 is SGHTA and CDR2 FQGNSA. The CDR3 contains 16 residues. V gave up 5 bases and J gave up 4 bases; unmatched junction bases: 9. This chain's CDR3 is CASSPPGLAGGETQYF. The CDR3 DNA is TGTGCCAGCAGCCCCCCCGGACTAGCGGGTGGAGAGACCCAGTACTTC.

The table lists this clone with a few counts. This chain uses TRBV2 with TRBJ2-2; 11 nucleotides match TRBD1. Trimming removed 4 bases from V and 2 bases from J; junction bases left unmatched: 3. Germline CDR1 reads SNHLY; CDR2 reads FYNNEI. The CDR3 sequence is 16 residues long. CDR3 amino acids: CASSGRTGGNTGELFF. Here the CDR3 DNA reads TGTGCCAGCAGTGGAAGGACAGGGGGCAACACCGGGGAGCTGTTTTTT.

The chain employs TRBV7-7 and TRBJ2-3; TRBD2 might be the D (5 bases). The CDR3 extends over 15 amino acids. V lost 1 base and J lost 2, with 10 bases in between. Germline V gene lookup returns CDR1 SSHAT and CDR2 FNYEAQ (reference sequence). The CDR3 nucleotides are TGTGCCAGCAGCTTAGGAGGGTTCTCCACAGATACGCAGTATTTT. This codes for CASSLGGFSTDTQYF.

The V and J genes are TRBV11-2 and TRBJ2-1; D unclear. The V end lost 1 base, the J end lost 12 bases, and 13 bases lay between the germline ends. From germline, CDR1 is SGHAT and CDR2 FQNNGV. The CDR3 is 13 amino acids. DNA of the CDR3: TGTGCCAGCAGCTTAGCCCTGGGCCATGGGCAGTTCTTC. It translates to CASSLALGHGQFF. Based on the CDR3 plus reference TRBV11-2 and TRBJ2-1, the full variable domain is EAGVAQSPRYKIIEKRQSVAFWCNPISGHATLYWYQQILGQGPKLLIQFQNNGVVDDSQLPKDRFSAERLKGVDSTLKIQPAKLEDSAVYLCASSLALGHGQFFGPGTRLTVL.

The CDR3 sequence: CASSQDDRRLTNYGYTF. DNA for the CDR3: TGCGCCAGCAGCCAGGATGACAGGCGACTTACTAACTATGGCTACACCTTC. The V call is TRBV4-1, the J call TRBJ1-2; TRBD1 is a possible D gene (6 bases). The CDR3 consists of 17 residues. Trimming removed 3 bases at V and 0 bases at J, with 17 bases between. The germline CDR1 and CDR2 sequences are MGHRA and YSYEKL.

V usage is TRBV27 and J usage is TRBJ2-3; the D is unclear. The CDR3 consists of 14 residues. Germline V lookup: CDR1 MNHEY, CDR2 SMNVEV (reference sequence). Between the trimmed V and J ends, which lost 3 bases and 3 bases, there was a span of 10 bases. CDR3 in amino acids: CASSFQLRTDTQYF. The CDR3 bases are TGTGCCAGCAGTTTCCAACTAAGAACAGATACGCAGTATTTT.

As to this clone: The same CDR3 is also encoded by other DNA sequences in this sample. The gene calls are TRBV27 and TRBJ2-3; TRBD1 might be the D (6 bases). There are 14 residues in the CDR3. V lost 3 bases and J lost 4, with 11 bases in between. The V gene's germline CDR1 is MNHEY and CDR2 SMNVEV (reference sequence). CDR3: CASSFSRGADTQYF. The CDR3 DNA reads as TGTGCCAGCAGTTTCTCCAGGGGCGCAGATACGCAGTATTTT.

In its sample, this clone was seen a few times. The rearrangement uses TRBV7-9 and TRBJ2-1, with 11 bases identical to TRBD2. Germline values: CDR1 SEHNR, CDR2 FQNEAQ (reference sequence). There are 18 residues in the CDR3. V trimming: 2 bases; J trimming: 5 bases; junction bases outside the gene matches: 11. CDR3 residues: CASSLPHRLAGRNNEQFF. The CDR3 DNA follows: TGTGCCAGCAGCTTACCACACAGACTAGCGGGGCGTAACAATGAGCAGTTCTTC.

This clone was observed a single time. V is TRBV15 and J is TRBJ1-6; D perhaps matches TRBD1 (6 bases). CDR1 and CDR2 (germline): LNHNV, YYDKDF (reference sequence). This CDR3 spans 15 amino acids. Trimming pared 2 bases from V and 7 bases from J, leaving 12 bases between. The CDR3 sequence: CATSRLQGVNSPLHF. DNA for the CDR3: TGTGCCACCAGCAGACTACAGGGTGTCAATTCACCCCTCCACTTT.

This chain connects TRBV14 to TRBJ2-7, with 7 bases lining up with TRBD1. In germline, CDR1 is SGHDN, CDR2 FVKESK. CDR3 length equals 15 residues. V trimming: 4 bases; J trimming: 0 bases; junction bases outside the gene matches: 6. The CDR3 bases are TGTGCCAGCAGCCTACAGGGGATCAGCTCCTACGAGCAGTACTTC. It encodes CASSLQGISSYEQYF.

This sequence joins TRBV7-8 and TRBJ2-5, with 11 bases lining up with TRBD1. J lost 6 bases, V lost 4 bases, and 10 bases had no gene match. The CDR3 covers 16 residues. Germline V CDR1 and CDR2: SGHVS, FQNEAQ. This chain's CDR3 is CASSSGPGTGGQTQYF. The CDR3, as DNA: TGTGCCAGCAGCTCGGGCCCCGGGACAGGGGGACAGACCCAGTACTTC.

The chain employs TRBV7-2 and TRBJ2-2; no clear D gene. CDR1 SGHTA and CDR2 FQGNSA come from the germline V gene. This CDR3 is built from 14 residues. V lost 6 bases and J lost 7, with 15 bases in between. The CDR3 bases are TGTGCCAGCAGAACGCCTTCCCAGGTCGGGGAGCTGTTTTTT. Translation gives CASRTPSQVGELFF. Based on the CDR3 plus reference TRBV7-2 and TRBJ2-2, the full variable domain is GAGVSQSPSNKVTEKGKDVELRCDPISGHTALYWYRQSLGQGLEFLIYFQGNSAPDKSGLPSDRFSAERTGGSVSTLTIQRTQQEDSAVYLCASRTPSQVGELFFGEGSRLTVL.

As DNA, the CDR3 is TGTGCCAGCAGCTTCCTAGGGGGAGAAGGCTACACCTTC. This gives the protein CASSFLGGEGYTF. This chain uses TRBV5-4 with TRBJ1-2; D possibly corresponds to TRBD1 (6 bases). This CDR3 region has 13 residues. The germline gives CDR1 SGHNT, CDR2 YYREEE (reference sequence). The V and J ends lost 2 bases and 8 bases respectively, with 13 bases between them.